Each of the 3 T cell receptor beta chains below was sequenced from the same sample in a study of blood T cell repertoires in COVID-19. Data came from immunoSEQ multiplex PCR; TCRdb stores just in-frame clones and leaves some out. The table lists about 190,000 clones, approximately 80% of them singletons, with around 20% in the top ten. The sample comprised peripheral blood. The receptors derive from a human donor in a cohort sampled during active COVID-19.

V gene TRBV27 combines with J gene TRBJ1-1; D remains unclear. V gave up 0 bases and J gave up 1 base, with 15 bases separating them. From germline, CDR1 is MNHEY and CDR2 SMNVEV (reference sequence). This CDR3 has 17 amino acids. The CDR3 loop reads CASSLSGRVSTNTEAFF. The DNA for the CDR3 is TGTGCCAGCAGTTTATCTGGGCGGGTGTCGACGAACACTGAAGCTTTCTTT.

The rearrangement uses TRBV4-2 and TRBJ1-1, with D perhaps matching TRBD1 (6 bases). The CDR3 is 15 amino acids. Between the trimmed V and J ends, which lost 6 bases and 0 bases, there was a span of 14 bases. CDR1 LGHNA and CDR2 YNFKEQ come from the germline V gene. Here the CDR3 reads CASRQGSGLNTEAFF. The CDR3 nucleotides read TGTGCCAGCAGGCAGGGGTCCGGGCTGAACACTGAAGCTTTCTTT.

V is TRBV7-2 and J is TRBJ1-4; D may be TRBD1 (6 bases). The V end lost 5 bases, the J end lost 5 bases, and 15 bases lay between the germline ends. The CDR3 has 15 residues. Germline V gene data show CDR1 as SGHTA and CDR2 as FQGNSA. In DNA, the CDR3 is TGTGCCAGCAGCGTATCCCGGGGGGCGAATGAAAAACTGTTTTTT. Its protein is CASSVSRGANEKLFF.